This T cell receptor beta chain was observed in a study of beta chain features in type 1 diabetes. V was pared by 7 bases and J by 4 bases, with 13 bases between. The CDR3 covers 13 residues. Germline lookup yields CDR1 LNHDA and CDR2 SQIVND (reference sequence). Concerning this clone: Its antigen remains unidentified.

Broader study findings: Across all four CD4+ subsets, people with type 1 diabetes showed modestly shorter TCRB CDR3s.

TCRB transcripts that were expressed got sequenced, as all of the isolated RNA had been reverse transcribed. Generated by immunoSEQ multiplex PCR, the TCRdb table keeps only in-frame clones and is missing some. The data contain fewer than 350,000 clones, about 15% of them seen just once; the ten biggest clones take up around 0.015%. The chain uses TRBV19 and TRBJ1-2, with a possible D match to TRBD1 (5 bases). The sequenced material came from naive CD4+ T cells from blood. This TCR was recovered from a man aged 18 to 35 with type 1 diabetes. The DNA for the CDR3 is TGTGCCAGTACCGTAGACAGAAGCTATGGCTACACCTTC. It encodes CASTVDRSYGYTF.